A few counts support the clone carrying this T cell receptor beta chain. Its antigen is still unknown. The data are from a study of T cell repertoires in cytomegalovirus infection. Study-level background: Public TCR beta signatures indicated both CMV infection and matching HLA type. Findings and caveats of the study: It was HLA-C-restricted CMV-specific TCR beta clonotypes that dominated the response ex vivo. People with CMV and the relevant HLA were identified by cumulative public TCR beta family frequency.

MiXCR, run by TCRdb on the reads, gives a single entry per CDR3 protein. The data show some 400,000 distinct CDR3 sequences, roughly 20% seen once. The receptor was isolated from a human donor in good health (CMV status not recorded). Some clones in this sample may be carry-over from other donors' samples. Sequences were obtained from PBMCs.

The CDR3 is CASSSGTSGAGDTQYF. CDR3 DNA sequence: TGTGCCAGCAGCTCCGGGACTAGCGGGGCCGGGGATACGCAGTATTTT. The chain recombines TRBV11-3 with TRBJ2-3, with 13 positions matching TRBD2. This CDR3 has 16 amino acids. CDR1 SGHNT and CDR2 YENEEA come from the germline V gene. J lost 6 bases, V lost 4 bases, and 7 bases had no gene match.